This TCR beta chain was documented in a study of T cell changes during pregnancy in multiple sclerosis. Per germline, CDR1 SGHTA and CDR2 FQGTGA. Trimming at V came to 5 bases and at J to 7 bases, leaving 16 bases not matched to a gene. The CDR3 contains 18 residues. Clones were read by immunoSEQ multiplex PCR, and TCRdb kept only the in-frame ones, dropping some. Of tens of thousands of clones in the sample, approximately 94% were seen once. The material was CD8+ T cells from peripheral blood mononuclear cells, obtained in the first trimester of pregnancy. The V gene is TRBV7-3, the J gene TRBJ2-2; the match to TRBD2 covers 10 bases. The TCR was taken from a female donor with multiple sclerosis, enrolled in a pregnancy study. In DNA form, the CDR3 reads TGTGCCAGCAGCCCCGGACTAGCGGAACAGGCTTTGATCGGGGAGCTGTTTTTT. This translates into CASSPGLAEQALIGELFF.